The 22 T cell receptor beta chains in this list originate from one sample, sequenced in a study of cytomegalovirus exposure and HLA in healthy donors. The PCR contained 60 Vbeta and 13 Jbeta primers. Profiling relied on immunoSEQ multiplex PCR, and the TCRdb table lists in-frame clones only, not all of them. The sample carries about 300,000 clones, 70% to 90% recorded once. Sequenced sample: PBMCs. The receptors were gathered from a man aged 35 to 55 in good health and CMV-seropositive.

The chain employs TRBV4-1 and TRBJ1-1; D unresolved. V lost 1 base to trimming and J lost 0 bases, with 12 bases between them. Germline loops: CDR1 MGHRA, CDR2 YSYEKL. This CDR3 spans 16 amino acids. The CDR3 spells CASSQGWEILNTEAFF. The DNA for the CDR3 is TGCGCCAGCAGCCAAGGTTGGGAGATCCTGAACACTGAAGCTTTCTTT.

The table lists this clone with a count of one. The chain employs TRBV7-9 and TRBJ2-5; 8 bases are a match to TRBD2. The CDR3 contains 16 residues. Unmatched junction bases numbered 8, after V lost 1 base and J lost 4 bases. CDR1 SEHNR and CDR2 FQNEAQ come from the germline V gene (reference sequence). The CDR3 loop is CASSLGPSGHLETQYF. In nucleotides, the CDR3 is TGTGCCAGCAGCTTAGGGCCTAGCGGGCACTTAGAGACCCAGTACTTC.

This clone came up once. The DNA of the CDR3 is TGTGCCAGCAGCGGGGGACTAGCCGAGCAGTATTTT. Translation gives CASSGGLAEQYF. This chain uses TRBV2 with TRBJ2-3; the match to TRBD2 covers 9 bases. CDR1 SNHLY and CDR2 FYNNEI come from the germline V gene. Losses at the gene ends were 6 bases for V and 11 bases for J; bases not matched to a gene: 6. This CDR3 has 12 residues. The full variable domain, its missing parts supplied by reference TRBV2 and TRBJ2-3, is EPEVTQTPSHQVTQMGQEVILRCVPISNHLYFYWYRQILGQKVEFLVSFYNNEISEKSEIFDDQFSVERPDGSNFTLKIRSTKLEDSAMYFCASSGGLAEQYFGPGTRLTVL.

The table lists this clone with a count of one. The gene calls are TRBV2 and TRBJ2-1; D is perhaps TRBD2 (6 bases). V was cut by 5 bases and J by 0 bases, with 11 bases left in between. Germline V gene lookup returns CDR1 SNHLY and CDR2 FYNNEI. This CDR3 has 15 residues. This chain's CDR3 is CASSPGRDSYNEQFF. For the CDR3, the DNA is TGTGCCAGCAGTCCTGGGCGGGACTCCTACAATGAGCAGTTCTTC.

V and J are TRBV11-2 and TRBJ2-5; tentatively, D is TRBD2 (5 bases). The germline V and J ends were trimmed by 1 base and 5 bases, with 14 bases remaining between them. From germline, CDR1 is SGHAT and CDR2 FQNNGV. This CDR3 is built from 15 residues. CDR3 sequence: CASSLVPARGETQYF. The CDR3 DNA reads TGTGCCAGCAGCTTAGTACCGGCCAGAGGGGAGACCCAGTACTTC.

The gene calls are TRBV6-5 and TRBJ2-3, with 9 bases aligning to TRBD2. V lost 5 bases to trimming and J lost 1 base; unmatched junction nucleotides: 4. The CDR3 has 15 residues. Germline V gene sequence: CDR1 MNHEY, CDR2 SVGAGI. CDR3 amino acids: CASSKRTSGTDTQYF. As DNA, the CDR3 is TGTGCCAGCAGTAAACGGACTAGCGGCACAGATACGCAGTATTTT.

V gene TRBV2 combines with J gene TRBJ2-3; D perhaps matches TRBD2 (5 bases). V lost 2 bases, J lost 3 bases, and 9 bases lay in between. The germline CDR1 and CDR2 sequences are SNHLY and FYNNEI. This CDR3 contains 14 residues. CDR3 amino acids: CASSEKRVTDTQYF. As DNA, the CDR3 is TGTGCCAGCAGTGAAAAGAGGGTAACAGATACGCAGTATTTT.

V is TRBV2 and J is TRBJ2-7, with 7 nucleotides matching TRBD1. Germline V gives CDR1 SNHLY, CDR2 FYNNEI. Trimming took 3 bases from V and 1 from J; bases not matched to a gene: 0. This CDR3 has 13 residues. This CDR3 is CASSETGSYEQYF. Written as DNA, the CDR3 is TGTGCCAGCAGTGAGACAGGGTCCTACGAGCAGTACTTC.

This clone appeared a single time. The chain joins TRBV14 to TRBJ2-7, with 9 bases that match TRBD1. The germline gives CDR1 SGHDN, CDR2 FVKESK. The CDR3 contains 15 residues. J gave up 2 bases and V 4 bases, and 6 bases lay outside the gene matches. This chain's CDR3 is CASSLSDRGPYEQYF. The DNA of the CDR3 is TGTGCCAGCAGCCTATCGGACAGGGGTCCCTACGAGCAGTACTTC.

The gene calls are TRBV4-3 and TRBJ2-1; TRBD2 agrees at 7 bases. This CDR3 region has 15 residues. Per the germline V gene, CDR1 is LGHNA and CDR2 is YSLEER. Trimming at V came to 3 bases and at J to 8 bases, leaving 10 bases not matched to a gene. CDR3 amino acids: CASSQVGGRGDEQFF. The CDR3 DNA is TGCGCCAGCAGCCAGGTGGGGGGGAGAGGGGATGAGCAGTTCTTC.

The chain has TRBV28 and TRBJ1-2; perhaps TRBD1 as D (5 bases). Trimming removed 5 bases from V and 4 bases from J, with 17 bases in between. The length of the CDR3 is 15 residues. Germline-derived CDR1 and CDR2 are MDHEN and SYDVKM. CDR3 residues: CASSPQGTPLYGYTF. In nucleotides, the CDR3 is TGTGCCAGCAGTCCCCAGGGTACTCCTCTCTATGGCTACACCTTC.

The chain combines TRBV4-1 with TRBJ2-1; 11 bases are shared with TRBD2. V shed 7 bases, J shed 5 bases, and the junction held 10 bases outside the gene matches. The CDR3 is 16 amino acids. Germline V gene data show CDR1 as MGHRA and CDR2 as YSYEKL. CDR3 bases: TGCGCCAGCACGGTAGCGGGAGGGCGCCCCCACAATGAGCAGTTCTTC. Residues: CASTVAGGRPHNEQFF.

The chain uses TRBV18 and TRBJ1-2; a weak D match, TRBD1 (6 bases). Per the germline V gene, CDR1 is KGHSH and CDR2 is LQKENI. V was shortened by 4 bases and J by 3 bases, with 12 bases between the two germline ends. This CDR3 contains 14 residues. CDR3 nucleotide sequence: TGTGCCAGCTCACTTACAGGGCCGTACTATGGCTACACCTTC. This sequence encodes CASSLTGPYYGYTF.

The V call is TRBV6-1, the J call TRBJ2-2, with 12 bases identical to TRBD2. The V gene's germline CDR1 is MNHNS and CDR2 SASEGT. After removal of 2 bases from V and 2 bases from J, the junction contained 9 bases not matched to a gene. CDR3 size: 19 residues. The chain's CDR3 is CASSEFWTSGVSNTGELFF. CDR3 DNA sequence: TGTGCCAGCAGTGAATTTTGGACTAGCGGGGTCTCTAACACCGGGGAGCTGTTTTTT.

The chain uses TRBV5-4 and TRBJ2-7, with 8 bases lining up with TRBD1. Germline CDR1 reads SGHNT; CDR2 reads YYREEE (reference sequence). The V and J ends lost 2 bases and 1 base, in that order; junction bases with no gene match: 5. CDR3 size: 15 residues. In nucleotides, the CDR3 is TGTGCCAGCAGCTTATTGGGACAGGAGTCCTACGAGCAGTACTTC. This translates into CASSLLGQESYEQYF.

The gene calls are TRBV7-9 and TRBJ1-1, with a possible D match to TRBD1 (5 bases). The V end lost 3 bases, the J end lost 10 bases, and 9 bases lay between the germline ends. Germline loops: CDR1 SEHNR, CDR2 FQNEAQ (reference sequence). This CDR3 region has 11 residues. This chain's CDR3 is CASSLGLVAFF. DNA of the CDR3: TGTGCCAGCAGCTTGGGACTTGTAGCTTTCTTT.

The chain combines TRBV7-2 with TRBJ2-7; 7 bases align to TRBD2. The CDR3 is 14 amino acids. V dropped 2 bases and J dropped 3; count of bases not matched to a gene: 4. CDR1 is SGHTA, CDR2 FQGNSA, per germline. This CDR3 reads CASSLNRDYYEQYF. The CDR3 DNA reads as TGTGCCAGCAGCTTAAACCGGGACTACTACGAGCAGTACTTC.

The rearrangement links TRBV5-1 to TRBJ2-5; 7 nucleotides line up with TRBD1. The closer fit of TRBJ2-7 to the DNA end suggests the J call may be wrong. Germline CDR1 and CDR2: SGHRS and YFSETQ. This CDR3 contains 12 residues. CDR3 DNA: TGCGCCAGCAGCTCAGGGGGCTACGAGCAGTACTTC. Residues: CASSSGGYEQYF.

This clone showed up just once. The chain employs TRBV5-1 and TRBJ1-3; 8 nucleotides align to TRBD1. The CDR3 consists of 14 residues. Germline lookup yields CDR1 SGHRS and CDR2 YFSETQ. The V gene end was trimmed by 4 bases and the J gene end by 4 bases; junction bases not matched to a gene: 4. CDR3 sequence reads: CASSLTGVGNTIYF. In DNA, the CDR3 is TGCGCCAGCAGCCTGACAGGGGTCGGAAACACCATATATTTT.

CDR3 protein: CATKGGGSTNEKLFF. In nucleotides, the CDR3 is TGTGCCACCAAAGGCGGCGGGAGTACTAATGAAAAACTGTTTTTT. The rearrangement uses TRBV2 and TRBJ1-4; D uncertain. Germline V CDR1 and CDR2: SNHLY, FYNNEI. The CDR3 runs 15 residues. Between the trimmed V and J ends, which lost 10 bases and 2 bases, there was a span of 17 bases.

This chain connects TRBV27 to TRBJ2-7, with 12 bases that match TRBD2. The CDR3 totals 15 residues. Germline V lookup: CDR1 MNHEY, CDR2 SMNVEV (reference sequence). V lost 5 bases to trimming and J lost 4 bases; unmatched junction nucleotides: 6. CDR3 in DNA: TGTGCCAGCAGTGCCGGACTAGCGGGAAGGTACGAGCAGTACTTC. Its translation is CASSAGLAGRYEQYF.

V is TRBV2 and J is TRBJ2-2, with TRBD1 matching 12 bases. This CDR3 contains 19 residues. V gave up 5 bases and J gave up 5 bases; unmatched junction bases: 15. Germline loops: CDR1 SNHLY, CDR2 FYNNEI. The CDR3 DNA reads as TGTGCCAGCAGTTTTCCGGGACAGGGGGCAGGAGGGTATACCGGGGAGCTGTTTTTT. Encoded protein: CASSFPGQGAGGYTGELFF.